A selection of T cell receptor beta chains follows, all from one sample in a study of T cell changes during pregnancy in multiple sclerosis. Repertoires were generated with immunoSEQ multiplex PCR, while TCRdb's copy carries only in-frame clones and drops some. Among roughly 110,000 clones, around 93% were seen once, and the ten largest hold 1.5% to 2%. This material consisted of peripheral blood, taken after pregnancy. These receptors were taken from a female donor with multiple sclerosis, enrolled in a pregnancy study. Both conserved end residues are part of each CDR3. Each record gives: V gene, J gene, clone size, D gene, CDR3 DNA, CDR3 protein. The D gene is left open where the match is weak. Some rows have no size entry. The others give once, few or many, or a class for an expanded clone.

v_call: TRBV2; j_call: TRBJ2-7; clone_size: NA; d_call: TRBD1; cdr3_nt: TGTGCCAGCAGTGAACTGGGACAGGGGTCCTACGAGCAGTACTTC; cdr3_aa: CASSELGQGSYEQYF
v_call: TRBV30; j_call: TRBJ1-3; clone_size: NA; d_call: NA; cdr3_nt: TGTGCCTGGACAGACTTTGCCAACACCATATATTTT; cdr3_aa: CAWTDFANTIYF
v_call: TRBV5-8; j_call: TRBJ2-7; clone_size: once; d_call: TRBD2; cdr3_nt: TGTGCCAGCAGGGGGAGCGGGAGGGCCTCCTACGAGCAGTACTTC; cdr3_aa: CASRGSGRASYEQYF
v_call: TRBV6-6; j_call: TRBJ2-7; clone_size: NA; d_call: TRBD1; cdr3_nt: TGTGCCAGCAGTCCCGGGACAGAAGTCTACGAGCAGTACTTC; cdr3_aa: CASSPGTEVYEQYF
v_call: TRBV2; j_call: TRBJ1-4; clone_size: NA; d_call: NA; cdr3_nt: TGTGCCAGCAGTGACAGGGATAATGAAAAACTGTTTTTT; cdr3_aa: CASSDRDNEKLFF
v_call: TRBV4-2; j_call: TRBJ2-7; clone_size: once; d_call: NA; cdr3_nt: TGTGCCAGCAGCCAAGATCACCAGGGCTACGAGCAGTACTTC; cdr3_aa: CASSQDHQGYEQYF
v_call: TRBV7-9; j_call: TRBJ2-5; clone_size: NA; d_call: NA; cdr3_nt: TGTGCCAGCAGCTATAACCCGGGAGTGAGAGGGGAGACCCAGTACTTC; cdr3_aa: CASSYNPGVRGETQYF
v_call: TRBV9; j_call: TRBJ2-3; clone_size: once; d_call: NA; cdr3_nt: TGTGCCAGCAGCGTAGGTGGGGGGGGCTACCTCACAGATACGCAGTATTTT; cdr3_aa: CASSVGGGGYLTDTQYF
v_call: TRBV29-1; j_call: TRBJ2-3; clone_size: NA; d_call: TRBD1; cdr3_nt: TGCAGCGTTGGTAGGACAGGGGTAGATACGCAGTATTTT; cdr3_aa: CSVGRTGVDTQYF
v_call: TRBV19; j_call: TRBJ1-5; clone_size: NA; d_call: TRBD1; cdr3_nt: TGTGCCAGTAGTATCGTTCACACAGGGGCGAGCAATCAGCCCCAGCATTTT; cdr3_aa: CASSIVHTGASNQPQHF
v_call: TRBV14; j_call: TRBJ2-2; clone_size: few; d_call: TRBD1; cdr3_nt: TGTGCCAGCAGCCGCGGACAGGGATGGACCGGGGAGCTGTTTTTT; cdr3_aa: CASSRGQGWTGELFF
v_call: TRBV11-3; j_call: TRBJ2-1; clone_size: NA; d_call: TRBD2; cdr3_nt: TGTGCCAGCAGTCAGGGACTAGCGGGGGCCGGAGAGCAGTTCTTC; cdr3_aa: CASSQGLAGAGEQFF
v_call: TRBV7-8; j_call: TRBJ1-5; clone_size: NA; d_call: NA; cdr3_nt: TGTGCCAGCAGCTTAAGAAGAACAGGGCAGCCCCAGCATTTT; cdr3_aa: CASSLRRTGQPQHF
v_call: TRBV5-4; j_call: TRBJ2-1; clone_size: NA; d_call: TRBD1; cdr3_nt: TGTGCCAGCAGCCCCCGGACAGGGGCGAACAATGAGCAGTTCTTC; cdr3_aa: CASSPRTGANNEQFF
v_call: TRBV6-5; j_call: TRBJ1-2; clone_size: few; d_call: NA; cdr3_nt: TGTGCCAGCAGTGCCCATGGGGGCATCTATGGCTACACCTTC; cdr3_aa: CASSAHGGIYGYTF
v_call: TRBV27; j_call: TRBJ2-7; clone_size: NA; d_call: TRBD2; cdr3_nt: TGTGCCAGCAGCCGTGGCGGGCTAGCGGGAATCTACGAGCAGTACTTC; cdr3_aa: CASSRGGLAGIYEQYF
v_call: TRBV6-6; j_call: TRBJ1-4; clone_size: NA; d_call: NA; cdr3_nt: TGTGCCAGCAGTTACGGGGGGTCGGATGAAAAACTGTTTTTT; cdr3_aa: CASSYGGSDEKLFF
v_call: TRBV2; j_call: TRBJ2-1; clone_size: NA; d_call: TRBD2; cdr3_nt: TGTGCCAGCAGTTCTCTGACTAGCGGGAGCCTCAATGAGCAGTTCTTC; cdr3_aa: CASSSLTSGSLNEQFF
v_call: TRBV6-6; j_call: TRBJ1-5; clone_size: NA; d_call: NA; cdr3_nt: TGTGCCAGCAGTTACTCCAGGGGACGCAATCAGCCCCAGCATTTT; cdr3_aa: CASSYSRGRNQPQHF
v_call: TRBV28; j_call: TRBJ2-1; clone_size: NA; d_call: TRBD1; cdr3_nt: TGTGCCAGCAGGACTCGGACAGGGAAATTGGTCTTC; cdr3_aa: CASRTRTGKLVF
v_call: TRBV5-1; j_call: TRBJ2-6; clone_size: NA; d_call: NA; cdr3_nt: TGCGCCAGCAGCTTGATACAATCCAGTGGGGCCAACGTCCTGACTTTC; cdr3_aa: CASSLIQSSGANVLTF
v_call: TRBV10-3; j_call: TRBJ2-5; clone_size: NA; d_call: NA; cdr3_nt: TGTGCCATCAGTGAGCCAGGAACCCCACAAGAGACCCAGTACTTC; cdr3_aa: CAISEPGTPQETQYF
v_call: TRBV5-1; j_call: TRBJ2-2; clone_size: NA; d_call: TRBD1; cdr3_nt: TGCGCCAGCAGCCTAACCGGGACAGGGGCCGGGGAGCTGTTTTTT; cdr3_aa: CASSLTGTGAGELFF
v_call: TRBV27; j_call: TRBJ2-7; clone_size: once; d_call: TRBD2; cdr3_nt: TGTGCCAGCAGTTTTCGACTAGCGGGGGGGACTACCTACGAGCAGTACTTC; cdr3_aa: CASSFRLAGGTTYEQYF
v_call: TRBV18; j_call: TRBJ2-6; clone_size: NA; d_call: NA; cdr3_nt: TGTGCCAGCTCACCGCGTTCGGGTGGGGCCAACGTCCTGACTTTC; cdr3_aa: CASSPRSGGANVLTF
v_call: TRBV6-5; j_call: TRBJ2-3; clone_size: once; d_call: TRBD1; cdr3_nt: TGTGCCAGCAGTTCCCTAGGGACAGGGACAGATACGCAGTATTTT; cdr3_aa: CASSSLGTGTDTQYF
v_call: TRBV6-5; j_call: TRBJ1-6; clone_size: few; d_call: TRBD1; cdr3_nt: TGTGCCAGCAGGCGACAGGGGAATTCACCCCTCCACTTT; cdr3_aa: CASRRQGNSPLHF
v_call: TRBV18; j_call: TRBJ2-1; clone_size: NA; d_call: TRBD1; cdr3_nt: TGTGCCAGCTCACCAATTGAGGGGGCAGGGGAGCAGTTCTTC; cdr3_aa: CASSPIEGAGEQFF
v_call: TRBV5-1; j_call: TRBJ1-1; clone_size: NA; d_call: NA; cdr3_nt: TGCGCCAGCAGCTTGGGGGTAGGGGTGAACACTGAAGCTTTCTTT; cdr3_aa: CASSLGVGVNTEAFF
v_call: TRBV10-2; j_call: TRBJ2-5; clone_size: NA; d_call: TRBD2; cdr3_nt: TGCGCCAGCAGTAACGGACTAGCGGGAGCAGAGACCCAGTACTTC; cdr3_aa: CASSNGLAGAETQYF
v_call: TRBV6-5; j_call: TRBJ1-1; clone_size: NA; d_call: TRBD1; cdr3_nt: TGTGCCAGCAGTTCCCGTAGAGGGGGCAGGGAAGCTTTCTTT; cdr3_aa: CASSSRRGGREAFF
v_call: TRBV28; j_call: TRBJ2-7; clone_size: NA; d_call: NA; cdr3_nt: TGTGCCAGCAGTTTATTCGGGGGACCCGCTTACGAGCAGTACTTC; cdr3_aa: CASSLFGGPAYEQYF
v_call: TRBV29-1; j_call: TRBJ2-2; clone_size: NA; d_call: NA; cdr3_nt: TGCAGCGTTGCCAGGGATGTGGCCACCGGGGAGCTGTTTTTT; cdr3_aa: CSVARDVATGELFF
v_call: TRBV27; j_call: TRBJ1-4; clone_size: once; d_call: TRBD1; cdr3_nt: TGTGCCAGCAGCCGACAGGGCATGATTGAAAAACTGTTTTTT; cdr3_aa: CASSRQGMIEKLFF
v_call: TRBV6-5; j_call: TRBJ2-2; clone_size: NA; d_call: NA; cdr3_nt: TGTGCCAGCAGTTACTCAGGGCAGCGGACCGGGGAGCTGTTTTTT; cdr3_aa: CASSYSGQRTGELFF
v_call: TRBV27; j_call: TRBJ2-3; clone_size: NA; d_call: NA; cdr3_nt: TGTGCCAGCAGTTTTCAGGGGTCCCGAGGGACGCAGTATTTT; cdr3_aa: CASSFQGSRGTQYF
v_call: TRBV15; j_call: TRBJ2-5; clone_size: NA; d_call: NA; cdr3_nt: TGTGCCACCAGCAGGCCAGCGGACTACCAAGAGACCCAGTACTTC; cdr3_aa: CATSRPADYQETQYF
v_call: TRBV28; j_call: TRBJ2-2; clone_size: NA; d_call: TRBD2; cdr3_nt: TGTGCCAGCAGTTTCCCTAGCGGACCGAACACCGGGGAGCTGTTTTTT; cdr3_aa: CASSFPSGPNTGELFF
v_call: TRBV5-6; j_call: TRBJ1-3; clone_size: NA; d_call: TRBD1; cdr3_nt: TGTGCCAGCAGCTGGACAGGGGAAAACACCATATATTTT; cdr3_aa: CASSWTGENTIYF
v_call: TRBV6-5; j_call: TRBJ2-1; clone_size: NA; d_call: TRBD2; cdr3_nt: TGTGCCAGCAGTTACCTTGGGACTACCCCCCCACATGAGCAGTTCTTC; cdr3_aa: CASSYLGTTPPHEQFF
v_call: TRBV4-1; j_call: TRBJ1-6; clone_size: few; d_call: TRBD1; cdr3_nt: TGCGCCAGCAGCCAAGTAGGGGGACAGGGGGCAAATTCACCCCTCCACTTT; cdr3_aa: CASSQVGGQGANSPLHF
v_call: TRBV6-1; j_call: TRBJ1-5; clone_size: few; d_call: TRBD1; cdr3_nt: TGTGCCAGCATCAGATACCAGGGGGCTGTTCAGCCCCAGCATTTT; cdr3_aa: CASIRYQGAVQPQHF
v_call: TRBV6-7; j_call: TRBJ1-5; clone_size: NA; d_call: TRBD1; cdr3_nt: TGTGCCAGCAGTTTCCAGGGGGAGGATTGCAATCAGCCCCAGCATTTT; cdr3_aa: CASSFQGEDCNQPQHF
v_call: TRBV9; j_call: TRBJ2-5; clone_size: NA; d_call: NA; cdr3_nt: TGTGCCAGCAGCGTAGACAGAGAGACCCAGTACTTC; cdr3_aa: CASSVDRETQYF
v_call: TRBV5-4; j_call: TRBJ1-1; clone_size: NA; d_call: NA; cdr3_nt: TGTGCCAGCAGCTTGGCGAGGGGAGGGAACACTGAAGCTTTCTTT; cdr3_aa: CASSLARGGNTEAFF
v_call: TRBV5-1; j_call: TRBJ1-2; clone_size: NA; d_call: TRBD1; cdr3_nt: TGCGCCAGCAGCTTGGCGGCCAGGGGGGTAGGTGGCTACACCTTC; cdr3_aa: CASSLAARGVGGYTF
v_call: TRBV2; j_call: TRBJ2-5; clone_size: NA; d_call: TRBD2; cdr3_nt: TGTGCCAGCAGCCCAGGACTAGCGGGGGGGGCCGAGACCCAGTACTTC; cdr3_aa: CASSPGLAGGAETQYF
v_call: TRBV6-1; j_call: TRBJ1-5; clone_size: NA; d_call: TRBD1; cdr3_nt: TGTGCCAGCAGTGCCGCGACAGGGGTCGGCAATCAGCCCCAGCATTTT; cdr3_aa: CASSAATGVGNQPQHF
v_call: TRBV18; j_call: TRBJ1-4; clone_size: NA; d_call: TRBD1; cdr3_nt: TGTGCCAGCTCACCCCGGGACAGGACTAATGAAAAACTGTTTTTT; cdr3_aa: CASSPRDRTNEKLFF
v_call: TRBV10-1; j_call: TRBJ2-3; clone_size: NA; d_call: TRBD1; cdr3_nt: TGCGCCAGCACCATTAGGGACAGCAAACGAATAGATACGCAGTATTTT; cdr3_aa: CASTIRDSKRIDTQYF
v_call: TRBV5-1; j_call: TRBJ2-3; clone_size: NA; d_call: TRBD2; cdr3_nt: TGCGCCAGCAGCTTGGATCTAGCGGGAGGGCCCTTAGATACGCAGTATTTT; cdr3_aa: CASSLDLAGGPLDTQYF
v_call: TRBV30; j_call: TRBJ2-6; clone_size: NA; d_call: NA; cdr3_nt: TGTGCAACTGAACAAGACCATAGGGGGAGTATACAGTCCTCTGGGGCCAACGTCCTGACTTTC; cdr3_aa: CATEQDHRGSIQSSGANVLTF
v_call: TRBV7-9; j_call: TRBJ1-1; clone_size: NA; d_call: NA; cdr3_nt: TGTGCCAACACGCGGGGGGCGCTGAACACTGAAGCTTTCTTT; cdr3_aa: CANTRGALNTEAFF
v_call: TRBV11-1; j_call: TRBJ1-6; clone_size: NA; d_call: NA; cdr3_nt: TGTGCCAGCAGCGGACAGTCTAATTCACCCCTCCACTTT; cdr3_aa: CASSGQSNSPLHF
v_call: TRBV2; j_call: TRBJ2-2; clone_size: NA; d_call: NA; cdr3_nt: TGTGCCAGCAGTTTGGGGGCTTTCGGGGAGCTGTTTTTT; cdr3_aa: CASSLGAFGELFF
v_call: TRBV25-1; j_call: TRBJ1-1; clone_size: NA; d_call: NA; cdr3_nt: TGTGCCAGCAGTGACCCCACCCGGACAGACGGGGGGACTGAAGCTTTCTTT; cdr3_aa: CASSDPTRTDGGTEAFF
v_call: TRBV5-1; j_call: TRBJ2-7; clone_size: NA; d_call: TRBD1; cdr3_nt: TGCGCCAGCAGCTTCTGGACAGGGCTCGACTACGAGCAGTACTTC; cdr3_aa: CASSFWTGLDYEQYF
v_call: TRBV28; j_call: TRBJ1-5; clone_size: NA; d_call: NA; cdr3_nt: TGTGCCAGCAGTTTAAGCGTTAGCAATCAGCCCCAGCATTTT; cdr3_aa: CASSLSVSNQPQHF